The rows below give T cell receptor beta chains drawn from one sample of a study of blood T cell repertoires in COVID-19. Sequencing was performed with immunoSEQ multiplex PCR; in TCRdb, only in-frame clones are kept and a portion is missing. The sample shows about 160,000 clones, roughly 83% of them seen only once. Input material: PBMCs or T cells enriched from blood (not recorded which). The receptors here all came from a woman aged 45-59 years who had recovered from COVID-19. Both conserved end residues are part of each CDR3. A D gene is named only where the DNA matches it firmly. Expanded clones are given a class, and other clones once, few, many or no size at all.

d_call	clone_size	v_call	cdr3_length	j_call	cdr3_aa
.	.	TRBV4-2	15	TRBJ2-1	CASSQSAGERNEQFF
TRBD1	few	TRBV7-9	13	TRBJ1-1	CASSWTGDTEAFF
.	.	TRBV7-2	13	TRBJ1-6	CASSLGEGSPLHF
.	.	TRBV10-3	12	TRBJ1-3	CASSDRGNTIYF
.	.	TRBV30	15	TRBJ2-2	CAWRTQPGDSGELFF
.	.	TRBV3-1/TRBV3-2	18	TRBJ2-1	CASSPPSGRGLRYNEQFF
.	once	TRBV11-3	14	TRBJ1-1	CASSAPSGVQKAFF
.	.	TRBV30	13	TRBJ1-1	CAWSVTAHLEAFF
.	.	TRBV28	13	TRBJ1-4	CASSLAETEKLFF
TRBD2	.	TRBV3-1/TRBV3-2	14	TRBJ2-2	CASSRGGNTGELFF
TRBD1	.	TRBV6-5	15	TRBJ1-2	CASSTTPDRNYGYTF
.	.	TRBV28	18	TRBJ1-2	CASSSLHGRGSEPYGYTF
TRBD1	.	TRBV7-9	15	TRBJ1-5	CASSIGTGTSQPQHF